What follows are 24 T cell receptor beta chains derived from one specimen sequenced in a study of T cells in women clearing cervical HPV infection. This table comes from immunoSEQ multiplex PCR, and its TCRdb copy is limited to in-frame clones, with some not included. Recorded here are around 13,000 clones; the top ten clones represent about a fifth. Material for sequencing was blood buffy coat. All receptors come from a woman between 18 and 70 years old with a cervical HPV16 infection that either progressed to CIN3+ or cleared (not recorded which).

In regard to this clone: With the read ending 3 residues before the CDR3 end, the germline J gene is used to fill in that end. This chain connects TRBV12-3 or TRBV12-4 to TRBJ2-1; 10 bases agree with TRBD2. V shed 3 bases, J shed 9 bases, and the junction held 8 bases outside the gene matches. The CDR3 contains 15 residues. CDR3 amino acids: CASSFDTAGGREQFF. The covered CDR3 bases are TGTGCCAGCAGTTTTGATACAGCGGGGGGGCGTGAG.

In regard to this clone: The read stops 3 residues short of the end of the CDR3; the missing end is completed from the germline J gene. The rearrangement joins TRBV10-3 to TRBJ2-7, with 7 bases that match TRBD1. Germline V gene sequence: CDR1 ENHRY, CDR2 SYGVKD. This CDR3 comprises 14 residues. V shed 5 bases, J shed 1 base, and the junction held 5 bases outside the gene matches. The CDR3 reads CAISKPGQSYEQYF. The covered CDR3 bases are TGTGCCATCAGTAAACCGGGACAGTCCTACGAG.

With respect to this clone: Coverage ceases 3 residues before the CDR3 finishes, and the germline J gene fills in the end. The chain employs TRBV5-1 and TRBJ1-2, with 7 bases fitting TRBD1. Per germline, CDR1 SGHRS and CDR2 YFSETQ. The CDR3 loop spans 14 amino acids. The trim removed 3 bases at V and 4 bases at J, leaving 6 bases unmatched. The CDR3 DNA, read in part, is TGCGCCAGCAGCTCCGGGACAGCCCTCTATGGC. It yields the protein CASSSGTALYG. The whole CDR3 protein is CASSSGTALYGYTF.

The CDR3 loop is CASSLHTGAAEQYF. The CDR3 DNA, read in part, is TGTGCCAGCAGCTTGCATACAGGGGCCGCCGAG. The chain combines TRBV5-6 with TRBJ2-7, with TRBD1 matching 7 bases. The DNA ends 3 residues before the CDR3 does, and the rest of the CDR3 is filled in from the germline J gene. The CDR3 has 14 residues. CDR1 is SGHDT, CDR2 YYEEEE, per germline. V dropped 1 base and J dropped 6; count of bases not matched to a gene: 7.

Concerning this clone itself: From the germline J gene comes the end of the CDR3, since the read stops 3 residues before it. The V and J genes are TRBV10-3 and TRBJ2-7; TRBD1 matches at 11 bases. The CDR3 sequence is 15 residues long. Losses at the gene ends were 6 bases for V and 3 bases for J; bases not matched to a gene: 7. Per the germline V gene, CDR1 is ENHRY and CDR2 is SYGVKD. The sequenced part of the CDR3 DNA is TGTGCCATCAGAGGGTCCGGGACAGGGGGCTACGAG. This translates into CAIRGSGTGGYE. The full CDR3 is CAIRGSGTGGYEQYF.

About this clone itself: Read data end 3 residues before the CDR3 end; the end is taken from the germline J gene. J is TRBJ1-5 and V is TRBV28; possibly TRBD1 for D (6 bases). Germline assignment: CDR1 MDHEN and CDR2 SYDVKM. The CDR3 spans 15 residues. Trimming left V 6 bases short and J 4 bases short, with 16 bases between. Here the CDR3 reads CASRLGAEYNQPQHF. The covered CDR3 bases are TGTGCCAGCAGGTTGGGGGCCGAGTATAATCAGCCC.

Worth noting for this clone: The CDR3 extends 3 residues past the end of the read, so its final part is completed from the germline J gene. This chain joins TRBV19 and TRBJ1-6; 12 nucleotides align to TRBD1. The length of the CDR3 is 15 residues. V shed 5 bases, J shed 10 bases, and the junction held 6 bases outside the gene matches. Per germline, CDR1 LNHDA and CDR2 SQIVND (reference sequence). The CDR3 loop is CASSVGTGGRSPLHF. The sequenced part of the CDR3 DNA is TGTGCCAGTAGTGTCGGGACAGGGGGCCGGTCACCC.

The covered CDR3 bases are TGTGCCAGCCCCATCGGGAACAGGGACCAAGAGACC. Its protein is CASPIGNRDQET. In full, the CDR3 is CASPIGNRDQETQYF. The chain combines TRBV19 with TRBJ2-5; D is perhaps TRBD1 (6 bases). The DNA ends 3 residues before the CDR3 does, and the rest of the CDR3 is filled in from the germline J gene. V lost 9 bases and J lost 0, with 17 bases in between. Germline V gene lookup returns CDR1 LNHDA and CDR2 SQIVND (reference sequence). This CDR3 spans 15 amino acids.

A note on this clone: The CDR3 end falls 3 residues outside the read, so it is completed with the germline J gene. The V and J genes are TRBV18 and TRBJ1-1; D not certain. Germline CDR1 and CDR2: KGHSH and LQKENI. This CDR3 spans 13 amino acids. V lost 4 bases to trimming and J lost 6 bases, with 12 bases between them. The sequenced CDR3 bases are TGTGCCAGCTCACGTTCCAGAGATGCTGAA. Protein: CASSRSRDAE. The full-length CDR3 reads as CASSRSRDAEAFF.

CDR3 amino acids: CASSPGEKRDYTF. The part of the CDR3 DNA that was read is TGTGCCAGCTCCCCGGGGGAAAAACGGGAC. The V gene is TRBV18, the J gene TRBJ1-2; TRBD1 might be the D (5 bases). The read falls 3 residues short of the CDR3 end, and the missing part is taken from the germline J gene. The CDR3 sequence is 13 residues long. Germline V gene lookup returns CDR1 KGHSH and CDR2 LQKENI.

With respect to this clone: The read stops 3 residues short of the end of the CDR3; the missing end is completed from the germline J gene. V is TRBV7-2 and J is TRBJ1-2, with D uncertain. CDR1 is SGHTA, CDR2 FQGNSA, per germline. This CDR3 is built from 13 residues. CDR3 bases read: TGTGCCAGCAGCTTAGACAGCTCCTACGAC. It encodes CASSLDSSYD. The full CDR3 sequence reads CASSLDSSYDYTF.

With regard to this clone: Read coverage stops 3 residues before the CDR3 terminus; the germline J gene supplies the remainder. The V call is TRBV18, the J call TRBJ1-2, with 7 bases that match TRBD1. CDR1 KGHSH and CDR2 LQKENI come from the germline V gene. The CDR3 has 16 residues. This CDR3 reads CASSPPWTGQINDYTF. The sequenced part of the CDR3 DNA is TGTGCCAGCTCACCACCTTGGACAGGTCAGATCAATGAC.

The CDR3 bases that were read are TGTGCCAGCAGCTTAATCCTAGGGGGGGGAACGACG. As protein: CASSLILGGGTT. The CDR3 as a whole reads CASSLILGGGTTQYF. J is TRBJ2-3 and V is TRBV5-6, with D maybe TRBD2 (7 bases). The read is 3 residues too short to cover the CDR3 end, so that end is filled in from the germline J gene. The CDR3 has 15 residues. Germline loops: CDR1 SGHDT, CDR2 YYEEEE.

Comment on this clone: One end of the junction fails to match germline, which may point to a read error. The read falls 3 residues short of the CDR3 end, and the missing part is taken from the germline J gene. This chain uses TRBV18 with TRBJ2-5; tentative D call: TRBD1 (6 bases). This CDR3 region has 15 residues. CDR1 and CDR2 from the germline V gene are KGHSH and LQKENI. CDR3 sequence reads: CASAPATGQRETQYF. The covered CDR3 bases are TGTGCCAGCGCACCTGCAACAGGGCAGAGAGAGACC.

Remarks on this clone: The CDR3 goes on 3 residues after the read ends, and that part is filled in from the germline J gene. This chain links TRBV30 with TRBJ1-2, with D uncertain. This CDR3 has 13 amino acids. Trimming stripped 3 bases from V and 6 bases from J, with 14 bases between. Germline V gene data show CDR1 as GTSNPN and CDR2 as SVGIG (reference sequence). CDR3 in amino acids: CAWSVWAGDGYTF. The sequenced part of the CDR3 DNA is TGTGCCTGGAGCGTATGGGCCGGAGATGGC.

For this clone: The sequence runs out 3 residues before the end of the CDR3; the remainder is reconstructed from the germline J gene. The chain links TRBV7-3 to TRBJ1-6; D might be TRBD1 (6 bases). Germline assignment: CDR1 SGHTA and CDR2 FQGTGA. Deletions cut 5 bases from V and 8 bases from J, with 19 bases between. The CDR3 spans 16 residues. The CDR3 loop reads CASSQGPQGWDSPLHF. The covered CDR3 bases are TGTGCCAGCAGCCAGGGCCCTCAGGGGTGGGATTCACCC. The full variable domain, in which reference TRBV7-3 and TRBJ1-6 provide the parts outside the CDR3, is GAGVSQTPSNKVTEKGKYVELRCDPISGHTALYWYRQSLGQGPEFLIYFQGTGAADDSGLPNDRFFAVRPEGSVSTLKIQRTERGDSAVYLCASSQGPQGWDSPLHFGNGTRLTVT.

Comment on this clone: The read falls 3 residues short of the CDR3 end, and the missing part is taken from the germline J gene. The V and J genes are TRBV20-1 and TRBJ2-3, with D perhaps TRBD1 (5 bases). Germline-derived CDR1 and CDR2 are DFQATT and SNEGSKA (reference sequence). CDR3 length: 14 amino acids. CDR3 protein: CSARLLDTEETQYF. CDR3 DNA, as far as it was read: TGCAGTGCTAGACTCCTGGACACCGAAGAGACG.

A note on this clone: The read ends 3 residues shy of where the CDR3 ends; the end is completed using the germline J gene. The chain has TRBV6-1 and TRBJ1-2; D unclear. The CDR3 runs to 15 residues. CDR1 and CDR2 from the germline V gene are MNHNS and SASEGT. The V and J ends lost 3 bases and 0 bases respectively, with 11 bases between them. The CDR3 bases that were read are TGTGCCAGCAGTGAGCTGGCTACAGCTAACTATGGC. Protein: CASSELATANYG. The full CDR3 protein is CASSELATANYGYTF.

Comment on this clone: Coverage ceases 3 residues before the CDR3 finishes, and the germline J gene fills in the end. The gene calls are TRBV7-3 and TRBJ2-5; 9 bases map to TRBD2. In germline, CDR1 is SGHTA, CDR2 FQGTGA. The CDR3 runs to 16 residues. The V gene end was trimmed by 2 bases and the J gene end by 6 bases; junction bases not matched to a gene: 10. The CDR3 is CASSLGGGGADQTQYF. CDR3 DNA (partial): TGTGCCAGCAGCTTAGGCGGCGGGGGGGCCGATCAGACC.

On this clone: The CDR3 is cut off 3 residues early in the read; its end comes from the germline J gene. The J gene is TRBJ2-2, the V gene TRBV7-6, with D perhaps matching TRBD1 or TRBD2 (6 bases each). CDR3 length equals 15 residues. The V gene's germline CDR1 is SGHVS and CDR2 FNYEAQ. The CDR3 region is CASSEAGQTGRKLFF. The part of the CDR3 DNA that was read is TGTGCCAGCAGCGAGGCGGGACAAACAGGGAGAAAG.

To note about this clone: Sequencing ends 3 residues short of the CDR3 end; the germline J gene provides the rest. The chain combines TRBV7-9 with TRBJ1-2, with D hard to call. This CDR3 contains 11 residues. Per germline, CDR1 SEHNR and CDR2 FQNEAQ (reference sequence). The V end was cut by 5 bases, the J end by 7 bases, with 8 bases between. This CDR3 is CASSLASGYTF. The covered CDR3 bases are TGTGCCAGCAGCCTGGCCAGTGGC.

Notes on this clone: The DNA ends 3 residues before the CDR3 does, and the rest of the CDR3 is filled in from the germline J gene. The sample holds other DNA sequences that translate to the same CDR3. The V gene is TRBV7-6, the J gene TRBJ1-3, with D uncertain. Germline CDR1 reads SGHVS; CDR2 reads FNYEAQ. The CDR3 spans 10 residues. CDR3 DNA, as far as it was read: TGTGCCAGCTCCCCCTCGACT. Protein product: CASSPST. The CDR3 in full is CASSPSTIYF. Complete variable domain (other parts from reference TRBV7-6 and TRBJ1-3): GAGVSQSPRYKVTKRGQDVALRCDPISGHVSLYWYRQALGQGPEFLTYFNYEAQQDKSGLPNDRFSAERPEGSISTLTIQRTEQRDSAMYRCASSPSTIYFGEGSWLTVV.

Regarding this clone: Read sequence stops 3 residues before the CDR3 end, and the germline J gene provides the missing end. This CDR3 is also generated by other DNA sequences in the sample. This chain joins TRBV18 and TRBJ2-1, with D possibly matching TRBD2 (6 bases). CDR3 length equals 15 residues. Per the germline V gene, CDR1 is KGHSH and CDR2 is LQKENI. The ends were cut back, 6 bases at V and 1 base at J, with 13 bases in the middle. CDR3 protein: CASSPSGDSYNEQFF. Partial CDR3 DNA: TGTGCCAGCTCCCCTTCGGGGGATTCCTACAATGAG.

Worth noting for this clone: The read ends 3 residues early relative to the CDR3; the germline J gene fills the gap. The rearrangement uses TRBV29-1 and TRBJ2-7; D not resolved. CDR3 size: 13 residues. Trimming took off 4 bases at V and 4 bases at J, with 14 bases between the two ends. Germline-derived CDR1 and CDR2 are SQVTM and ANQGSEA. The CDR3 DNA, read in part, is TGCAGCGTTGCGGCGACGACCAGGTACGAG. Translating gives CSVAATTRYE. The whole CDR3 region reads CSVAATTRYEQYF.